Listed below are T cell receptor beta chains from one sample, sequenced in a study of cytomegalovirus exposure and HLA in healthy donors. Assay used: immunoSEQ multiplex PCR; TCRdb lists only in-frame clones, some missing. The data contain around 250,000 clones, less than 95% of them singletons. Sequenced material: PBMCs. Source of these receptors: a woman aged 30 to 39 in good health and CMV-seronegative. CDR3s include the opening cysteine and the closing phenylalanine or tryptophan. D genes are given only for firm matches. Some rows mark clone size as missing; the rest say once, few, many or name a class of expanded clone.

j_call clone_size v_call d_call cdr3_nt cdr3_aa
TRBJ2-4 . TRBV27 . TGTGCCAGCAGTGGGCTCAAAAACATTCAGTACTTC CASSGLKNIQYF
TRBJ1-3 . TRBV2 . TGTGCCAGCAGGGGAGGGGGAGGAAACACCATATATTTT CASRGGGGNTIYF
TRBJ1-2 . TRBV29-1 TRBD1 TGCAGCGTTGAAAGCAGGGGGGGTGGCTACACCTTC CSVESRGGGYTF
TRBJ2-6 . TRBV19 TRBD1 TGTGCCAGTAATAGGGGACAGGGGGCGGCCTCTGGGGCCAACGTCCTGACTTTC CASNRGQGAASGANVLTF
TRBJ2-7 . TRBV11-3 TRBD2 TGTGCCAGCAGCCAACCTTTTGCGGGAGTTGTCTACGAGCAGTACTTC CASSQPFAGVVYEQYF
TRBJ2-7 . TRBV7-2 . TGTGCCAGCAGCCAAATTGGACAGCAGTACTTC CASSQIGQQYF
TRBJ2-1 once TRBV29-1 . TGCAGCGTCGCTGGGACTCCGGGGGCCTACAATGAGCAGTTCTTC CSVAGTPGAYNEQFF
TRBJ1-1 once TRBV27 . TGTGCCAGCAGTTTATCGGCGCGGAACACTGAAGCTTTCTTT CASSLSARNTEAFF
TRBJ2-7 . TRBV4-3 . TGCGCCAGCAGCCAAGGGGGAAGAGCGGCCGAGCAGTACTTC CASSQGGRAAEQYF
TRBJ1-3 . TRBV30 . TGTGCCTGGAGTGTACGAGCTTCCCCTGGAAACACCATATATTTT CAWSVRASPGNTIYF
TRBJ2-1 . TRBV7-9 . TGTGCCAGCAGCTTAACGTCTGAGCAGTTCTTC CASSLTSEQFF
TRBJ2-1 . TRBV27 TRBD2 TGTGCCAGCCGGCCACTAGCGGGAGGGCCCGCTACTTCTTACAATGAGCAGTTCTTC CASRPLAGGPATSYNEQFF
TRBJ2-3 . TRBV2 TRBD1 TGTGCCAGCAGTGAGGAGACAGGGCCTACAGATACGCAGTATTTT CASSEETGPTDTQYF
TRBJ2-3 few TRBV28 . TGTGCCAGCAGTTTCTCAGATACGCAGTATTTT CASSFSDTQYF
TRBJ2-3 . TRBV7-6 TRBD2 TGTGCCAGCAGCTTAACTGGCGGGAGGAACACAGATACGCAGTATTTT CASSLTGGRNTDTQYF
TRBJ2-7 . TRBV4-3 TRBD2 TGCGCCAGCAGCCAAGATCGGAGCGGGGGACAAACACGCTACGAGCAGTACTTC CASSQDRSGGQTRYEQYF
TRBJ2-1 . TRBV9 . TGTGCCAGCACCCCTAATATGCGGCGGGACCACAATGAGCAGTTCTTC CASTPNMRRDHNEQFF
TRBJ2-2 . TRBV11-3 . TGTGCCAGCAGCTTTCAAACTGCTACCGGGGAGCTGTTTTTT CASSFQTATGELFF
TRBJ2-5 . TRBV5-4 . TGTGCCAGCAGCCCCGGACATCTCCAAGAGACCCAGTACTTC CASSPGHLQETQYF
TRBJ1-3 once TRBV6-1 . TGTGCCAGCAGCACAGGGAGCTCTGGAAACACCATATATTTT CASSTGSSGNTIYF
TRBJ2-2 . TRBV6-1 . TGTGCCAGCAGGCCTTATTACGGGGAGCTGTTTTTT CASRPYYGELFF
TRBJ2-7 once TRBV20-1 . TGCAGTGCTAGTTTTCCGGGAAGGCAGTACTTC CSASFPGRQYF
TRBJ2-5 . TRBV5-5 . TGTGCCAGCAGCTCAAGGGGTCAAGAGACCCAGTACTTC CASSSRGQETQYF
TRBJ2-1 . TRBV11-3 . TGTGCCAGCAGCACCCAACGACAGGACTACAATGAGCAGTTCTTC CASSTQRQDYNEQFF
TRBJ2-7 . TRBV7-3 TRBD1 TGTGCCAGCAGCCCGGACAGGGGCTACGAGCAGTACTTC CASSPDRGYEQYF
TRBJ2-7 . TRBV7-9 TRBD1 TGTGCCAGCAGCCCACTGGACAGGCGATTTTACGAGCAGTACTTC CASSPLDRRFYEQYF
TRBJ1-5 once TRBV18 TRBD1 TGTGCCAGCTCAACTTGGACAGGTAGCAATCAGCCCCAGCATTTT CASSTWTGSNQPQHF
TRBJ2-2 . TRBV6-5 . TGTGCCAGCAGGGGGACACCCGGGGAGCTGTTTTTT CASRGTPGELFF
TRBJ2-1 few TRBV5-1 TRBD1 TGCGCCAGCAGCACGGGACAGGGGACTTACAATGAGCAGTTCTTC CASSTGQGTYNEQFF
TRBJ2-7 . TRBV11-2 . TGTGCCAGCAGCCCACACCGGCGCGCCTACGAGCAGTACTTC CASSPHRRAYEQYF
TRBJ2-3 . TRBV5-4 . TGTGCCAGCAGACCAGGGTTCACAGATACGCAGTATTTT CASRPGFTDTQYF
TRBJ2-2 once TRBV27 TRBD2 TGTGCCAGCAGTTTCCTAGCGGGAGGGCCAGGTTCTTTCGGGGAGCTGTTTTTT CASSFLAGGPGSFGELFF
TRBJ2-1 . TRBV10-2 TRBD2 TGCGCCAGCAGTGAGTCCAGCGGGAGTAGTTATGAGCAGTTCTTC CASSESSGSSYEQFF
TRBJ1-4 few TRBV4-2 . TGTGCCAGCAGCCAGGGGTGGAAACTGTTTTTT CASSQGWKLFF
TRBJ1-4 . TRBV29-1 TRBD1 TGCAGCGTTGGGGAGGGACAGAAGCATGAAAAACTGTTTTTT CSVGEGQKHEKLFF
TRBJ2-7 . TRBV11-2 TRBD2 TGTGCCAGCAGCTTATCAGCGGGAACCTACGAGCAGTACTTC CASSLSAGTYEQYF
TRBJ1-3 . TRBV9 TRBD1 TGTGCCAGCAGCGTAGCGGACAGGGGGCTCGACACCATATATTTT CASSVADRGLDTIYF
TRBJ2-3 . TRBV11-3 . TGTGCCAGCAGCTTAGGAGGAGTGGGCACAGATACGCAGTATTTT CASSLGGVGTDTQYF
TRBJ1-4 . TRBV6-5 . TGTGCCAGCAACTACAGCCCAACTAATGAAAAACTGTTTTTT CASNYSPTNEKLFF
TRBJ2-1 . TRBV11-3 TRBD2 TGTGCCAGCAGCGCGGGACTAGCGGGGGATGAGCAGTTCTTC CASSAGLAGDEQFF
TRBJ2-1 . TRBV7-3 . TGTGCCAGCAGCCCACCCACTCACAATGAGCAGTTCTTC CASSPPTHNEQFF
TRBJ2-7 . TRBV27 . TGTGCCAGCTCCTTCGGGGCGAGCGGCGAGCAGTACTTC CASSFGASGEQYF
TRBJ2-3 . TRBV12-2 . TGTGCAAGTCGTCTACAGCGGGAGTTAGTTAGGTTCACAGATACGCAGTATTTT CASRLQRELVRFTDTQYF
TRBJ1-2 . TRBV27 . TGTGCCAGCAGCCAGGGCCACGGGGGCTACACCTTC CASSQGHGGYTF
TRBJ2-5 . TRBV6-5 . TGTGCCAGCAGTTACGTGCAGGGACGCGTGGAGACCCAGTACTTC CASSYVQGRVETQYF
TRBJ1-4 few TRBV25-1 . TGTGCCAGCAGTGAAGATTTCGGGGAAAAACTGTTTTTT CASSEDFGEKLFF